This is a list of T cell receptor beta chains from one sample in a study of cytotoxic CD8 clonotypes in ibrutinib-treated CLL. TCRdb keeps only in-frame clones here, not all; method: immunoSEQ multiplex PCR. The sample has some 200,000 clones, approximately 72% seen once. The material was PBMCs, obtained after 24 months of ibrutinib treatment. The source of these receptors is a human donor with chronic lymphocytic leukemia. Both conserved end residues are trimmed from each CDR3. Each record gives: V gene, D gene, CDR3 protein. The D gene is left open where the match is weak.

v_gene: TRBV2
d_gene: TRBD1
CDR3aa: ASSEETGGSADTQY

v_gene: TRBV15
d_gene: TRBD1
CDR3aa: ATSRGGQGYEQY

v_gene: TRBV14
d_gene: -
CDR3aa: ASSPQVSTGELF

v_gene: TRBV5-1
d_gene: -
CDR3aa: ASSFSPGSYEQY

v_gene: TRBV6-6
d_gene: -
CDR3aa: ASSYGVLNTEAF

v_gene: TRBV6-1
d_gene: TRBD1
CDR3aa: ASSNEGDSQRYT

v_gene: TRBV7-3
d_gene: TRBD1
CDR3aa: ASSRDRATRNTEAF

v_gene: TRBV5-4
d_gene: -
CDR3aa: ASSKGYEQF

v_gene: TRBV27
d_gene: -
CDR3aa: ASGPDGFSGNTIY

v_gene: TRBV5-6
d_gene: -
CDR3aa: ASSFLGSSGANVLT

v_gene: TRBV7-8
d_gene: -
CDR3aa: ASSPNYRVLY

v_gene: TRBV2
d_gene: -
CDR3aa: ASSGTRDTNTGELF

v_gene: TRBV30
d_gene: -
CDR3aa: AWSVGSVSSYEQY

v_gene: TRBV30
d_gene: TRBD2
CDR3aa: AWSEGGRGREQY

v_gene: TRBV18
d_gene: TRBD1
CDR3aa: ASSPTGEETQY

v_gene: TRBV9
d_gene: TRBD1
CDR3aa: ASSEGGRYNEQF

v_gene: TRBV9
d_gene: TRBD2
CDR3aa: ASSVLAGPETQY

v_gene: TRBV19
d_gene: -
CDR3aa: ASSIRPSSAEAF

v_gene: TRBV18
d_gene: TRBD2
CDR3aa: ASSPPSSGRSYNEQF

v_gene: TRBV11-2
d_gene: TRBD1
CDR3aa: ASSATGAIHEQY

v_gene: TRBV27
d_gene: -
CDR3aa: ASSFLAGGENIQY

v_gene: TRBV10-1
d_gene: -
CDR3aa: ASSESRDEQF

v_gene: TRBV6-5
d_gene: -
CDR3aa: ASSYPEGSGYT

v_gene: TRBV9
d_gene: -
CDR3aa: ASSVGLGTGELF

v_gene: TRBV9
d_gene: TRBD2
CDR3aa: ASSFRGTSLHEQF

v_gene: TRBV6-1
d_gene: TRBD2
CDR3aa: ASSESGRTYEQY

v_gene: TRBV9
d_gene: -
CDR3aa: ASSGETQY

v_gene: TRBV6-5
d_gene: TRBD2
CDR3aa: ASSPHRGSNEQF

v_gene: TRBV7-2
d_gene: -
CDR3aa: ATVRGVARGYT

v_gene: TRBV7-6
d_gene: -
CDR3aa: ASSLEGTPNEQF

v_gene: TRBV12-2
d_gene: -
CDR3aa: ASRLAVQY

v_gene: TRBV11-2
d_gene: TRBD1
CDR3aa: ASIAARDRFSYQPQH

v_gene: TRBV18
d_gene: -
CDR3aa: ASSQLSYNEQF

v_gene: TRBV2
d_gene: -
CDR3aa: ASSPVVTVTEAF

v_gene: TRBV6-1
d_gene: -
CDR3aa: ASSEVRRDEQF

v_gene: TRBV11-3
d_gene: TRBD2
CDR3aa: ASSLPERGEQF

v_gene: TRBV5-1
d_gene: -
CDR3aa: ASSPSSGSYNEQF

v_gene: TRBV4-3
d_gene: -
CDR3aa: ASSRRTGANVLT

v_gene: TRBV6-5
d_gene: -
CDR3aa: ASSYSRDAGEQY

v_gene: TRBV5-1
d_gene: TRBD1
CDR3aa: ASSSGTGTYEQY

v_gene: TRBV9
d_gene: -
CDR3aa: ASSVEGRAYNEQF

v_gene: TRBV7-9
d_gene: TRBD1
CDR3aa: ASRGQGPHEQY

v_gene: TRBV9
d_gene: -
CDR3aa: ASSVKGRVSMNTEAF

v_gene: TRBV2
d_gene: TRBD2
CDR3aa: ASSVGLAGEHDTQY

v_gene: TRBV9
d_gene: TRBD2
CDR3aa: ASSLGLAGVGDTQY